The T cell receptor (beta chain) under discussion was sequenced for a study of blood T cell repertoires in COVID-19. Turning to the study itself: Specimens from acute and convalescent COVID-19 originated in the United States, Italy and Spain. PBMCs, B-cell-depleted T cells, or T cells provided the cDNA or gDNA that made up the material.

In the original processing: By means of reference gene primer amplification, nucleated cell counts were estimated. The data were produced by immunoSEQ multiplex PCR, yet TCRdb's version contains in-frame clones alone and is incomplete. The DNA gave D and trimming, while V, J and clone size come from that table. The sample yields more than 200,000 clones, more than 75% seen once. Patients at the Seattle site were enrolled during active infection and followed longitudinally. The V end was cut by 0 bases, the J end by 2 bases, with 10 bases between. Germline CDR1 and CDR2: LNHNV and YYDKDF (reference sequence). The CDR3 extends over 15 amino acids.

The TCR was taken from a woman aged 55-75 years with COVID-19, enrolled during active disease. The source material was peripheral blood. V usage is TRBV15 and J usage is TRBJ2-5; no clear D gene. The CDR3 reads CATSRDLPGQETQYF. The DNA for the CDR3 is TGTGCCACCAGCAGAGATCTTCCAGGTCAAGAGACCCAGTACTTC. Based on the CDR3 plus reference TRBV15 and TRBJ2-5, the full variable domain is DAMVIQNPRYQVTQFGKPVTLSCSQTLNHNVMYWYQQKSSQAPKLLFHYYDKDFNNEADTPDNFQSRRPNTSFCFLDIRSPGLGDTAMYLCATSRDLPGQETQYFGPGTRLLVL.